The 2 T cell receptor beta chains reported below all come from one sample, sequenced in a study of cytomegalovirus exposure and HLA in healthy donors. Profiling relied on immunoSEQ multiplex PCR, and the TCRdb table lists in-frame clones only, not all of them. Of approximately 270,000 clones in the sample, 70% to 90% were seen once. Sequenced material: PBMCs. The receptors stem from a young woman in good health and CMV-seronegative.

This rearrangement joins TRBV23-1 to TRBJ1-2; 9 bases map to TRBD1. TRBV23-1 is an ORF, and what it does is uncertain. The CDR3 is 15 amino acids. V lost 0 bases, J lost 4 bases, and 3 bases stayed unmatched. In nucleotides, the CDR3 is TGCGCCAGCAGTCAATCTCTGGGACAGGGCTATGGCTACACCTTC. The encoded protein is CASSQSLGQGYGYTF.

The rearrangement joins TRBV15 to TRBJ1-4, with 7 positions matching TRBD1. The CDR3 covers 15 residues. Unmatched junction bases numbered 5, after V lost 3 bases and J lost 4 bases. The germline V gene encodes CDR1 LNHNV and CDR2 YYDKDF (reference sequence). CDR3 loop: CATSSSGTDNEKLFF. CDR3 bases: TGTGCCACCAGCAGCTCCGGGACAGATAATGAAAAACTGTTTTTT.